This is a list of T cell receptor beta chains from one sample in a study of blood T cell repertoires in COVID-19. Assay: immunoSEQ multiplex PCR; the TCRdb copy retains only in-frame clones and omits some. The repertoire holds about 74,000 clones, roughly 85% seen once, with 20% to 25% in the top ten. Specimen: peripheral blood. These receptors were obtained from a man aged 50-59 years with acute or convalescent COVID-19. Both conserved end residues are part of each CDR3. Size tells how often a clone was seen (once, few, many) or the class of an expanded clone, and some rows leave it out.

abundance	v_gene	j_gene	CDR3aa
.	TRBV28	TRBJ1-4	CASSQPDRGVGEKLFF
.	TRBV5-1	TRBJ1-2	CASSLEADTNYGYTF
.	TRBV6-2/TRBV6-3	TRBJ2-5	CASSYALAGGNQYF
.	TRBV24-1	TRBJ2-1	CATSDLDRGDEQFF
once	TRBV10-3	TRBJ1-2	CAISGQGANYGYTF
.	TRBV6-6	TRBJ2-3	CATQRGRGTDTQYF
.	TRBV5-6	TRBJ1-2	CASNGREDYGYTF
medium-sized	TRBV18	TRBJ1-1	CASSPNAGFAEAFF
.	TRBV11-2	TRBJ2-3	CASSRSGGRTDTQYF
.	TRBV13	TRBJ2-5	CASSVGETQYF
.	TRBV27	TRBJ2-5	CASSLGSPGTGVETQYF
.	TRBV7-2	TRBJ2-1	CASSPRTYNEQFF
.	TRBV24-1	TRBJ2-1	CATSDSGTATGDEQFF
.	TRBV7-9	TRBJ2-4	CASSLAGQMDIQYF
.	TRBV6-5	TRBJ1-3	CASSRTGAGNTIYF
once	TRBV5-1	TRBJ2-3	CASSLSGQGSDTQYF
.	TRBV29-1	TRBJ1-5	CSAITGGGNQPQHF
.	TRBV5-5	TRBJ2-2	CASSLTGTGELFF
.	TRBV29-1	TRBJ1-2	CSAYRQANYGYTF
.	TRBV5-4	TRBJ1-3	CASSKDRAGNTIYF
.	TRBV30	TRBJ1-6	CAWSVGGAENSPLHF
.	TRBV3-1/TRBV3-2	TRBJ2-5	CASSQEVGRGLVETQYF
.	TRBV19	TRBJ2-5	CASSMPGTGETQYF
.	TRBV19	TRBJ2-2	CASSIAGVYGELFF
.	TRBV9	TRBJ2-7	CASSPPPPRSYEQYF
.	TRBV27	TRBJ2-1	CASLEGGQGSNEQFF
.	TRBV9	TRBJ1-2	CASSAQTGNYGYTF
.	TRBV30	TRBJ2-2	CAWAGGANTGELFF
.	TRBV2	TRBJ1-5	CASSEREAGNQPQHF
.	TRBV2	TRBJ2-7	CASSPGVAGGGLSYEQYF
.	TRBV4-1	TRBJ2-5	CASSQVGAPGQETQYF
.	TRBV9	TRBJ1-5	CASSVDGGLQPQHF
.	TRBV10-3	TRBJ1-3	CAIQPLPGVSGNTIYF
.	TRBV27	TRBJ1-6	CASRETGIVNSPLHF
few	TRBV2	TRBJ1-5	CASSRGSLTQPQHF
.	TRBV6-1	TRBJ1-4	CASSEIRERLLEKLFF
.	TRBV5-4	TRBJ1-2	CASSFRGGEVGYTF
.	TRBV7-2	TRBJ2-7	CASGTPDSSYEQYF
.	TRBV30	TRBJ1-2	CAGTRLSTVYGYTF
once	TRBV6-4	TRBJ2-2	CASSPTSVVAGYTGELFF
.	TRBV24-1	TRBJ2-1	CATSDHDRGEQFF
.	TRBV6-4	TRBJ2-1	CASSDSPHVGANEQFF
few	TRBV9	TRBJ1-2	CASSVGGGPLYGYTF
.	TRBV4-2	TRBJ2-1	CASSQDPLLSGGAYNEQFF
.	TRBV6-1	TRBJ1-5	CASSEAVQANQPQHF
.	TRBV5-1	TRBJ1-2	CASSRPGSDVDGYTF
.	TRBV2	TRBJ1-2	CASSTGTGSGYTF
.	TRBV10-3	TRBJ2-1	CAISEVTTRDEQFF
many	TRBV3-1/TRBV3-2	TRBJ2-5	CASSEVPFRETQYF
once	TRBV24-1	TRBJ2-2	CATSDLTGHGELFF
.	TRBV12-5	TRBJ2-7	CASGLGQRSVFWGDEQYF
.	TRBV11-2	TRBJ2-7	CASSQTRGGWDTSYEQYF